The rows below give T cell receptor beta chains drawn from one sample of a study of blood T cells in healthy people across ages. TCRdb reanalysed the 5' RACE reads using MiXCR and keeps one entry per CDR3 protein. The sample yields 1.5 million or so distinct CDR3 sequences, 40% to 45% seen once. The sample comprised blood. The receptors were gathered from a young woman in good health. CDR3s include the opening cysteine and the closing phenylalanine or tryptophan. A D gene is named only where the DNA matches it firmly. Clone size, where shown, is once, few, many, or a class for clones that have expanded.

clone_size	j_call	v_call	d_call	cdr3_aa	cdr3_nt
few	TRBJ1-5	TRBV29-1	NA	CSVQGHGNQPQHF	TGCAGCGTCCAGGGGCATGGCAATCAGCCCCAGCATTTT
NA	TRBJ1-2	TRBV5-1	NA	CASSRDITPSNYGYTF	TGCGCCAGCAGCCGGGACATAACCCCGTCGAACTATGGCTACACCTTC
NA	TRBJ2-1	TRBV4-3	NA	CASSLGTLGDNEQFF	TGCGCCAGTTCACTAGGGACTCTGGGGGACAATGAGCAGTTCTTC
NA	TRBJ2-7	TRBV10-1	TRBD2	CASSGLAGSSYEQYF	TGCGCCAGCAGTGGTCTAGCGGGTAGCTCCTACGAGCAGTACTTC
NA	TRBJ2-5	TRBV29-1	NA	CSVDDNEQYF	TGCAGCGTGGATGACAATGAGCAGTACTTC
few	TRBJ1-1	TRBV29-1	TRBD1	CSASDRDYTEVFF	TGCAGCGCCTCGGACAGGGACTACACTGAAGTTTTCTTT
once	TRBJ2-7	TRBV9	NA	CASSGDLARDEQYF	TGTGCCAGCAGCGGGGATCTCGCCCGCGATGAGCAGTACTTC
NA	TRBJ1-2	TRBV20-1	NA	CSARGNTAVAGYTF	TGCAGTGCTAGGGGTAACACAGCGGTTGCTGGCTACACCTTC
few	TRBJ1-2	TRBV4-3	TRBD1	CASSQVGQGWYGYTF	TGCGCCAGCAGCCAAGTGGGACAGGGGTGGTATGGCTACACCTTC
few	TRBJ2-1	TRBV13	NA	CASSSSSGSSYTSLGEQFF	TGTGCCAGCAGCTCCTCCTCCGGGAGTTCATACACAAGCTTGGGTGAGCAGTTCTTC
few	TRBJ2-5	TRBV7-9	NA	CASSSQPKETQYF	TGTGCCAGCAGCTCCCAGCCAAAAGAGACCCAGTACTTC
once	TRBJ1-1	TRBV7-9	NA	CVSSPRRGAISNTEAFF	TGTGTCAGCAGCCCTCGGAGGGGCGCGATCTCTAACACTGAAGCTTTCTTT
once	TRBJ2-7	TRBV29-1	NA	CSVEGMLGSYEQYF	TGCAGCGTCGAAGGTATGTTAGGTTCCTACGAGCAGTACTTC
few	TRBJ2-7	TRBV10-3	NA	CAISDHTTSYEQYF	TGTGCCATCAGTGACCACACGACAAGTTACGAGCAGTACTTC
NA	TRBJ2-1	TRBV29-1	NA	CSVAVQSSYNEQFF	TGCAGCGTCGCGGTCCAAAGCTCCTACAATGAGCAGTTCTTC
few	TRBJ2-7	TRBV10-3	NA	CAISHEPPRTYEQYF	TGTGCCATCAGTCATGAGCCGCCCCGGACCTACGAGCAGTACTTC
NA	TRBJ2-3	TRBV29-1	NA	CSVVGADSTSTDTQYF	TGCAGCGTTGTAGGAGCCGACAGTACTAGCACAGATACGCAGTATTTT
NA	TRBJ2-2	TRBV4-3	TRBD1	CASSQFGQVNTGELFF	TGCGCCAGCAGCCAGTTTGGACAGGTTAACACCGGGGAGCTGTTTTTT
NA	TRBJ2-7	TRBV20-1	NA	CSVRTLNKMEQYF	TGCAGTGTCAGGACGCTTAATAAAATGGAGCAGTACTTC
few	TRBJ1-2	TRBV20-1	NA	CSAPQSNYGYTF	TGCAGTGCTCCACAGTCAAACTATGGCTACACCTTC
NA	TRBJ2-7	TRBV18	NA	CASSPPSCEQYF	TGTGCCAGCTCACCACCCTCCTGCGAGCAGTACTTC
NA	TRBJ1-6	TRBV20-1	NA	CSARDGQSYNSPLHF	TGCAGTGCTAGAGACGGACAGTCCTATAATTCACCCCTCCACTTT
NA	TRBJ2-5	TRBV27	NA	CASSFSTGWTQYF	TGTGCCAGCAGTTTTTCTACAGGATGGACCCAGTACTTC
NA	TRBJ2-1	TRBV6-5	NA	CASSRQGELNEQFF	TGTGCCAGCAGTCGGCAGGGAGAACTCAATGAGCAGTTCTTC
few	TRBJ1-2	TRBV27	NA	CASSLWGGNYGYTF	TGTGCCAGCAGTTTATGGGGGGGTAACTATGGCTACACCTTC
NA	TRBJ2-6	TRBV20-1	NA	CSARVVSGANVLTF	TGCAGTGCTAGAGTGGTCTCTGGGGCCAACGTCCTGACTTTC
NA	TRBJ1-1	TRBV27	TRBD1	CASSILTGAQGEAFF	TGTGCCAGCAGTATCCTCACAGGGGCGCAGGGTGAAGCTTTCTTT